The 7 T cell receptor beta chains below were found in one sample sequenced in a study of Graves' ophthalmopathy and Graves' hyperthyroidism. RNA transcripts were the source from which TCR beta CDR3 regions were amplified. HTBI primers primed a first-round RT-PCR, and a second-round multiplex PCR followed. TCRdb re-analysed the multiplex PCR reads in MiXCR, keeping a single row per CDR3 protein. The table includes 350,000 to 400,000 distinct CDR3 sequences, around 20% detected once. The specimen sequenced was peripheral blood. All receptors derive from a woman aged 18-29 years with Graves' ophthalmopathy.

This clonotype was observed at least ten times. J is TRBJ1-5 and V is TRBV6-2 or TRBV6-3, with no clear D. Trimming took 2 bases from V and 7 from J, leaving 6 bases between them. CDR3 length: 12 amino acids. Germline lookup yields CDR1 MNHEY and CDR2 SVGEGT. CDR3: CASSYARQPQHF. As DNA, the CDR3 is TGTGCCAGCAGTTACGCCCGGCAGCCCCAGCATTTT.

The table lists this clonotype with many counts. The genes are TRBV7-3 and TRBJ2-5; D is uncertain. The V gene's germline CDR1 is SGHTA and CDR2 FQGTGA. Deletions cut 2 bases from V and 7 bases from J, with 20 bases between. The CDR3 covers 16 residues. CDR3 DNA: TGTGCCAGCAGCTTATCGCCCACGACTCCGCCCGGGACCCAGTACTTC. Residues: CASSLSPTTPPGTQYF.

In this sample, this clonotype turned up many times. The chain couples TRBV6-1 to TRBJ1-1, with a possible D match to TRBD1 (6 bases). From germline, CDR1 is MNHNS and CDR2 SASEGT. CDR3 length: 14 residues. Trimming pared 6 bases from V and 3 bases from J, leaving 14 bases between. DNA for the CDR3: TGTGCCAGCAGAACAGGGCCCGGGGACACTGAAGCTTTCTTT. This translates into CASRTGPGDTEAFF.

This clonotype was counted at least ten times. CDR3 DNA sequence: TGCGCCAGCAGCTACAGACTAGCGGGGGAGACCTACGAGCAGTACTTC. It is translated as CASSYRLAGETYEQYF. The J gene is TRBJ2-7, the V gene TRBV5-1; 12 positions match TRBD2. The CDR3 runs to 16 residues. Germline CDR1 reads SGHRS; CDR2 reads YFSETQ. The trim removed 3 bases at V and 2 bases at J, leaving 6 bases unmatched.

In this sample, this clonotype turned up many times. This rearrangement joins TRBV4-3 to TRBJ2-5, with 10 bases lining up with TRBD2. Germline CDR1 LGHNA, CDR2 YSLEER. This CDR3 has 16 amino acids. V lost 2 bases and J lost 1; bases outside the gene matches: 4. The CDR3 reads CASSQRTSGVQETQYF. The DNA of the CDR3 is TGCGCCAGCAGCCAACGAACTAGCGGGGTCCAAGAGACCCAGTACTTC.

The table lists this clonotype with many counts. V gene TRBV10-3 combines with J gene TRBJ1-1, with TRBD1 as a possible D gene (6 bases). The CDR3 consists of 14 residues. The V and J ends lost 3 bases and 5 bases respectively, with 13 bases between them. Germline V lookup: CDR1 ENHRY, CDR2 SYGVKD. Here the CDR3 DNA reads TGTGCCATCAGTGATGTGGGGGGCGCAACTGAAGCTTTCTTT. This encodes CAISDVGGATEAFF.

This clonotype came up many times. V gene TRBV6-1 combines with J gene TRBJ2-5; 9 bases line up with TRBD2. After removal of 7 bases from V and 5 bases from J, the junction contained 2 bases not matched to a gene. Germline V gene lookup returns CDR1 MNHNS and CDR2 SASEGT. There are 12 residues in the CDR3. The CDR3 DNA follows: TGTGCCAGCATTAGCGGGAGTGAGACCCAGTACTTC. Its protein is CASISGSETQYF.